These 20 T cell receptor beta chains were all obtained from the same sample, sequenced in a study of T cell clonotyping in hematopoietic cell transplantation. TCRdb's copy holds only in-frame clones and misses some; the assay was immunoSEQ multiplex PCR. The data contain about 36,000 clones, over 80% of them singletons. The sequencing sample was made of peripheral blood mononuclear cells. The receptors shown here come from a woman in her forties in good health. Some clones in this sample may be carry-over from other donors' samples.

The rearrangement uses TRBV30 and TRBJ1-1; D is uncertain. The CDR3 consists of 13 residues. The V gene's germline CDR1 is GTSNPN and CDR2 SVGIG (reference sequence). V was trimmed by 4 bases and J by 0 bases, leaving 9 bases between them. The CDR3 region is CAWTVGMNTEAFF. The CDR3 DNA reads as TGTGCCTGGACGGTCGGGATGAACACTGAAGCTTTCTTT.

The chain couples TRBV4-3 to TRBJ2-1; 10 bases map to TRBD2. Germline assignment: CDR1 LGHNA and CDR2 YSLEER. The CDR3 extends over 17 amino acids. Trimming at V came to 5 bases and at J to 1 base, leaving 8 bases not matched to a gene. The DNA for the CDR3 is TGCGCCAGCAGCTCGGGGGCAGCGGGAGGGTCCTACAATGAGCAGTTCTTC. Translating it yields CASSSGAAGGSYNEQFF.

The chain is built from TRBV30 and TRBJ2-1; 9 positions match TRBD1. CDR1 and CDR2 from the germline V gene are GTSNPN and SVGIG (reference sequence). The CDR3 sequence is 16 residues long. Trimming cost V 2 bases and J 3 bases; bases outside gene matches: 8. The CDR3 here is CAWSRRGQGFYNEQFF. The CDR3 coding sequence is TGTGCCTGGAGTCGACGTGGACAGGGGTTCTACAATGAGCAGTTCTTC. Looking up the rest from reference TRBV30 and TRBJ2-1 gives the full variable domain: SQTIHQWPATLVQPVGSPLSLECTVEGTSNPNLYWYRQAAGRGLQLLFYSVGIGQISSEVPQNLSASRPQDRQFILSSKKLLLSDSGFYLCAWSRRGQGFYNEQFFGPGTRLTVL.

The DNA of the CDR3 is TGTGCCAGCAGCTTAACCCGGGGTCTGGGGACAGATACGCAGTATTTT. Translated, it gives CASSLTRGLGTDTQYF. The chain joins TRBV11-2 to TRBJ2-3; D might be TRBD2 (5 bases). The germline V gene has CDR1 SGHAT and CDR2 FQNNGV. CDR3 length: 16 amino acids. The ends were cut back, 2 bases at V and 3 bases at J, with 15 bases in the middle.

The chain couples TRBV28 to TRBJ2-7; D is possibly TRBD2 (5 bases). Germline CDR1 MDHEN, CDR2 SYDVKM. This CDR3 is 15 amino acids long. The germline V and J ends were trimmed by 5 bases and 2 bases, with 16 bases remaining between them. CDR3 bases: TGTGCCAGCAGTGGGCCGCTGCGGGTCCCCTACGAGCAGTACTTC. As protein: CASSGPLRVPYEQYF.

The gene calls are TRBV7-9 and TRBJ1-1; D not resolved. The V end lost 4 bases, the J end lost 5 bases, and 8 bases lay between the germline ends. CDR3 length: 12 amino acids. Germline loops: CDR1 SEHNR, CDR2 FQNEAQ (reference sequence). In DNA, the CDR3 is TGTGCCAGCAGCTCCTGGGGTACTGAAGCTTTCTTT. As protein: CASSSWGTEAFF.

This clone showed up just a few times. The genes are TRBV25-1 and TRBJ2-2; D not resolved. V lost 0 bases, J lost 13 bases, and 12 bases lay in between. Germline CDR1 is MGHDK and CDR2 is SYGVNS. This CDR3 contains 13 residues. The CDR3 spells CASSEYGAERLFF. The CDR3 nucleotides read TGTGCCAGCAGTGAATATGGAGCCGAGCGGCTGTTTTTT.

This chain connects TRBV19 to TRBJ2-2; D is undetermined. The germline gives CDR1 LNHDA, CDR2 SQIVND (reference sequence). Trimming stripped 6 bases from V and 4 bases from J, with 15 bases between. The CDR3 loop spans 15 amino acids. This chain's CDR3 is CASSTVSRITGELFF. The CDR3 DNA sequence: TGTGCCAGTAGCACAGTTAGCCGAATCACCGGGGAGCTGTTTTTT. The full variable domain, rest sourced from reference TRBV19 and TRBJ2-2, is DGGITQSPKYLFRKEGQNVTLSCEQNLNHDAMYWYRQDPGQGLRLIYYSQIVNDFQKGDIAEGYSVSREKKESFPLTVTSAQKNPTAFYLCASSTVSRITGELFFGEGSRLTVL.

This rearrangement joins TRBV28 to TRBJ2-7; possibly TRBD2 for D (5 bases). With 3 bases removed from V and 7 bases from J, the gap between germline ends came to 16 bases. The V gene's germline CDR1 is MDHEN and CDR2 SYDVKM. This CDR3 region has 14 residues. The CDR3 is CASSLGGRGWEQYF. In DNA, the CDR3 is TGTGCCAGCAGTTTGGGTGGGCGCGGGTGGGAGCAGTACTTC.

This rearrangement joins TRBV7-2 to TRBJ2-1, with 11 bases that match TRBD2. Trimming removed 7 bases from V and 12 bases from J; junction bases left unmatched: 14. The germline gives CDR1 SGHTA, CDR2 FQGNSA. CDR3 length: 15 amino acids. The DNA for the CDR3 is TGTGCCAGCACCCGGGAGACTAGCGGGACCCTCTTGCAGTTCTTC. Translated, it gives CASTRETSGTLLQFF.

The chain joins TRBV2 to TRBJ2-5, with unresolved D. V lost 2 bases, J lost 7 bases, and 17 bases lay in between. CDR3 length: 15 residues. Germline V gene lookup returns CDR1 SNHLY and CDR2 FYNNEI. The CDR3 protein is CASSEYTIHGGTQYF. In nucleotides, the CDR3 is TGTGCCAGCAGTGAATACACGATTCACGGCGGGACCCAGTACTTC.

As to this clone: Other DNA sequences within the sample encode an identical CDR3. The rearrangement links TRBV7-2 to TRBJ2-5; TRBD2 might be the D (5 bases). The ends were cut back, 0 bases at V and 2 bases at J, with 7 bases in the middle. The germline V gene encodes CDR1 SGHTA and CDR2 FQGNSA. The CDR3 runs to 14 residues. The CDR3 protein is CASSLAGSQETQYF. CDR3 in DNA: TGTGCCAGCAGCTTAGCAGGGAGTCAAGAGACCCAGTACTTC.

This clone came up a few times. The chain combines TRBV10-3 with TRBJ2-7, with D uncertain. CDR1 is ENHRY, CDR2 SYGVKD, per germline. The CDR3 sequence is 17 residues long. The germline V and J ends were trimmed by 4 bases and 5 bases, with 24 bases remaining between them. The CDR3 nucleotides are TGTGCCATCAGTGGCGCGTCCTCTACTACTGTGCGCGACGAGCAGTACTTC. It specifies CAISGASSTTVRDEQYF.

The V and J genes are TRBV21-1 and TRBJ1-1. TRBV21-1 is tagged as a pseudogene. CDR3 length: 18 amino acids. CDR3 in amino acids: CASSKGFRKDGKNTEAFF. CDR3 DNA sequence: TGTGCCAGCAGCAAAGGATTTCGGAAGGACGGAAAGAACACTGAAGCTTTCTTT.

In its sample, this clone was seen once. V is TRBV28 and J is TRBJ2-7; 8 nucleotides agree with TRBD2. Germline CDR1 reads MDHEN; CDR2 reads SYDVKM. The CDR3 has 15 amino acids. V lost 1 base, J lost 3 bases, and 5 bases stayed unmatched. The CDR3 region is CASSLYPSGLYEQYF. For the CDR3, the DNA is TGTGCCAGCAGTTTATATCCTAGCGGGCTCTACGAGCAGTACTTC.

This rearrangement joins TRBV29-1 to TRBJ2-5; 10 positions match TRBD1. The CDR3 is made up of 14 amino acids. Losses at the gene ends were 5 bases for V and 5 bases for J; bases not matched to a gene: 8. Looked up from germline, CDR1 is SQVTM and CDR2 is ANQGSEA. CDR3 amino acids: CSVRGQGGAETQYF. DNA of the CDR3: TGCAGCGTTAGAGGACAGGGGGGCGCGGAGACCCAGTACTTC.

This clone was found once. The rearrangement links TRBV28 to TRBJ1-2, with 10 nucleotides matching TRBD1. J lost 8 bases, V lost 5 bases, and 5 bases had no gene match. The CDR3 sequence is 13 residues long. Germline V gene lookup returns CDR1 MDHEN and CDR2 SYDVKM. CDR3: CASSLDRGQGYTF. The DNA for the CDR3 is TGTGCCAGCAGTCTAGACAGGGGGCAAGGCTACACCTTC.

The rearrangement joins TRBV4-3 to TRBJ1-3; D unclear. This CDR3 has 15 amino acids. The germline CDR1 and CDR2 sequences are LGHNA and YSLEER. V was clipped by 0 bases and J by 0 bases, with 6 bases between them. CDR3 amino acids: CASSQDITSGNTIYF. In DNA form, the CDR3 reads TGCGCCAGCAGCCAAGATATAACCTCTGGAAACACCATATATTTT.

The J gene is TRBJ1-5, the V gene TRBV10-3; D remains ambiguous. Trimming cost V 4 bases and J 7 bases, with 8 bases left between them. CDR1 ENHRY and CDR2 SYGVKD come from the germline V gene. The CDR3 sequence is 12 residues long. CDR3: CAISAGPQPQHF. As DNA, the CDR3 is TGTGCCATCAGTGCAGGTCCCCAGCCCCAGCATTTT.

V usage is TRBV5-6 and J usage is TRBJ1-1; tentative D call: TRBD1 (5 bases). This CDR3 spans 17 amino acids. The germline CDR1 and CDR2 sequences are SGHDT and YYEEEE. With 2 bases removed from V and 4 bases from J, the gap between germline ends came to 21 bases. The CDR3 region has the DNA TGTGCCAGCAGCTTTGTAGACAGCCGGGGATGGAGCACTGAAGCTTTCTTT. Amino acid sequence: CASSFVDSRGWSTEAFF.